Following are 27 T cell receptor beta chains from one sample sequenced in a study of shared clonotypes between healthy human individuals. TCRdb's table, derived via immunoSEQ multiplex PCR, lists solely in-frame clones and lacks some. The sample records approximately 530,000 clones, 90% to 96% being singletons. Material: naive CD4+ T cells sorted from blood. Documented subset: CD45RA+ positively selected. These TCRs come from a woman in her thirties in good health.

This clone was counted a single time. The rearrangement uses TRBV7-9 and TRBJ1-1, with TRBD1 matching 7 bases. The V gene end was trimmed by 6 bases and the J gene end by 3 bases; junction bases not matched to a gene: 10. CDR3 size: 15 residues. Looked up from germline, CDR1 is SEHNR and CDR2 is FQNEAQ (reference sequence). The CDR3 bases are TGTGCCAGCAGGAAAATGGGACAGCAAGACACTGAAGCTTTCTTT. It yields the protein CASRKMGQQDTEAFF.

The chain combines TRBV7-3 with TRBJ2-6; D gene unclear. The V and J ends lost 6 bases and 0 bases respectively, with 9 bases between them. CDR3 length: 15 amino acids. Germline CDR1 reads SGHTA; CDR2 reads FQGTGA. This chain's CDR3 is CASSFGYSGANVLTF. CDR3 nucleotide sequence: TGTGCCAGCAGTTTCGGGTACTCTGGGGCCAACGTCCTGACTTTC.

J is TRBJ2-5 and V is TRBV5-1; 7 bases fit TRBD1. The assigned J gene may be wrong: the sequence end matches TRBJ2-7 better. In germline, CDR1 is SGHRS, CDR2 YFSETQ. This CDR3 has 16 amino acids. DNA for the CDR3: TGCGCCAGCAGCTTCCCGGACAGGATGAGCATAGACGAGCAGTACTTC. Translated, it gives CASSFPDRMSIDEQYF.

The rearrangement links TRBV7-2 to TRBJ2-1, with TRBD2 matching 11 bases. Germline V CDR1 and CDR2: SGHTA, FQGNSA. The CDR3 covers 15 residues. With V trimmed by 5 bases and J by 6 bases, 6 bases remained unmatched. The DNA of the CDR3 is TGTGCCAGCAGCCCACACACTAGCGGGGGCAATGAGCAGTTCTTC. The encoded protein is CASSPHTSGGNEQFF.

The gene calls are TRBV28 and TRBJ1-5; D perhaps matches TRBD1 (5 bases). V was shortened by 5 bases and J by 0 bases, with 11 bases between the two germline ends. Germline values: CDR1 MDHEN, CDR2 SYDVKM. CDR3 length equals 15 residues. The CDR3 nucleotides are TGTGCCAGCAGTCCGGACATAAATAGCAATCAGCCCCAGCATTTT. Its protein is CASSPDINSNQPQHF. Looking up the rest from reference TRBV28 and TRBJ1-5 gives the full variable domain: DVKVTQSSRYLVKRTGEKVFLECVQDMDHENMFWYRQDPGLGLRLIYFSYDVKMKEKGDIPEGYSVSREKKERFSLILESASTNQTSMYLCASSPDINSNQPQHFGDGTRLSIL.

The J gene is TRBJ2-7, the V gene TRBV27; D possibly uses TRBD1 or TRBD2 (5 bases each). The CDR3 consists of 14 residues. CDR1 and CDR2 (germline): MNHEY, SMNVEV (reference sequence). Trimming shortened V by 5 bases and J by 6 bases, and 17 bases separated the two germline ends. The CDR3 nucleotides are TGTGCCAGCAGTCCGCGGCCGGGGCCAGGCGAGCAGTACTTC. Its protein is CASSPRPGPGEQYF.

V and J are TRBV19 and TRBJ2-5; a weak D match, TRBD2 (6 bases). V lost 1 base and J lost 3, with 12 bases in between. Germline CDR1 LNHDA, CDR2 SQIVND (reference sequence). CDR3 length: 15 residues. The CDR3 here is CASSIGGTLKETQYF. The DNA for the CDR3 is TGTGCCAGTAGTATAGGCGGGACTTTAAAAGAGACCCAGTACTTC.

This sequence joins TRBV25-1 and TRBJ1-1; weak D call: TRBD1 (5 bases). There are 15 residues in the CDR3. Looked up from germline, CDR1 is MGHDK and CDR2 is SYGVNS. Trimming cost V 1 base and J 4 bases, with 13 bases left between them. In nucleotides, the CDR3 is TGTGCCAGCAGTGAATCAGCCCCAGGGAGCACTGAAGCTTTCTTT. Translating gives CASSESAPGSTEAFF.

The chain couples TRBV28 to TRBJ1-5; the D gene is possibly TRBD1 (5 bases). Germline-derived CDR1 and CDR2 are MDHEN and SYDVKM. The CDR3 runs 15 residues. Trimming stripped 6 bases from V and 8 bases from J, with 20 bases between. The CDR3 region is CASSPVGVSREPQHF. CDR3 bases: TGTGCCAGCAGCCCTGTAGGGGTGTCAAGGGAGCCCCAGCATTTT.

The V call is TRBV9, the J call TRBJ2-5, with 11 bases aligning to TRBD2. With V trimmed by 4 bases and J by 5 bases, 7 bases remained unmatched. The CDR3 is 15 residues long. The germline gives CDR1 SGDLS, CDR2 YYNGEE. DNA for the CDR3: TGTGCCAGCAGCCAGCGGGTAGCGGGAGGGGAGACCCAGTACTTC. Residues: CASSQRVAGGETQYF.

A remark on this clone: The sample has other DNA sequences that encode this CDR3 too. The chain couples TRBV28 to TRBJ1-5; D is uncertain. The CDR3 is 13 amino acids. V lost 2 bases, J lost 4 bases, and 6 bases lay in between. Germline lookup yields CDR1 MDHEN and CDR2 SYDVKM. The CDR3 spells CASSLGSNQPQHF. The CDR3 DNA follows: TGTGCCAGCAGTTTAGGAAGTAATCAGCCCCAGCATTTT.

This chain uses TRBV2 with TRBJ2-3, with 10 bases aligning to TRBD2. J lost 3 bases, V lost 2 bases, and 2 bases had no gene match. Germline loops: CDR1 SNHLY, CDR2 FYNNEI. The CDR3 is 15 amino acids. The CDR3 DNA sequence: TGTGCCAGCAGTGAATTACTAGCGGGAACAGATACGCAGTATTTT. Translation: CASSELLAGTDTQYF. The full variable domain, rest sourced from reference TRBV2 and TRBJ2-3, is EPEVTQTPSHQVTQMGQEVILRCVPISNHLYFYWYRQILGQKVEFLVSFYNNEISEKSEIFDDQFSVERPDGSNFTLKIRSTKLEDSAMYFCASSELLAGTDTQYFGPGTRLTVL.

V is TRBV5-1 and J is TRBJ2-2, with a tentative D call TRBD1 (6 bases). The CDR3 runs 16 residues. Deletions cut 0 bases from V and 4 bases from J, with 13 bases between. Germline-derived CDR1 and CDR2 are SGHRS and YFSETQ. CDR3 DNA sequence: TGCGCCAGCAGCTTGGACAGGGCTGACTTCACCGGGGAGCTGTTTTTT. Its protein product is CASSLDRADFTGELFF. Supplemented by reference TRBV5-1 and TRBJ2-2, the full variable domain reads KAGVTQTPRYLIKTRGQQVTLSCSPISGHRSVSWYQQTPGQGLQFLFEYFSETQRNKGNFPGRFSGRQFSNSRSEMNVSTLELGDSALYLCASSLDRADFTGELFFGEGSRLTVL.

Regarding this clone: The sample has other DNA sequences that encode this CDR3 too. The genes are TRBV5-1 and TRBJ2-5; D is unresolved. V gave up 2 bases and J gave up 3 bases, with 8 bases separating them. The CDR3 is 13 residues long. Germline V gene lookup returns CDR1 SGHRS and CDR2 YFSETQ. CDR3 sequence: CASSFGGEETQYF. In nucleotides, the CDR3 is TGCGCCAGCAGCTTCGGCGGTGAAGAGACCCAGTACTTC.

The chain has TRBV14 and TRBJ2-5; 10 bases align to TRBD2. Germline values: CDR1 SGHDN, CDR2 FVKESK. V shed 4 bases, J shed 4 bases, and the junction held 6 bases outside the gene matches. This CDR3 comprises 15 residues. The CDR3 DNA sequence: TGTGCCAGCAGCCCCCTAGCGGGAGTTGGAGAGACCCAGTACTTC. It is translated as CASSPLAGVGETQYF. Full variable domain (rest looked up from reference TRBV14 and TRBJ2-5): EAGVTQFPSHSVIEKGQTVTLRCDPISGHDNLYWYRRVMGKEIKFLLHFVKESKQDESGMPNNRFLAERTGGTYSTLKVQPAELEDSGVYFCASSPLAGVGETQYFGPGTRLLVL.

The chain carries TRBV5-1 and TRBJ1-1; 7 nucleotides agree with TRBD1. Germline V lookup: CDR1 SGHRS, CDR2 YFSETQ. CDR3 size: 15 residues. Losses at the gene ends were 4 bases for V and 2 bases for J; bases not matched to a gene: 8. The CDR3 reads CASSLGTVVNTEAFF. In DNA form, the CDR3 reads TGCGCCAGCAGCCTTGGGACAGTCGTTAACACTGAAGCTTTCTTT.

The chain employs TRBV28 and TRBJ2-1, with 11 bases lining up with TRBD2. V shed 5 bases, J shed 5 bases, and the junction held 5 bases outside the gene matches. CDR1 and CDR2 from the germline V gene are MDHEN and SYDVKM. The CDR3 contains 15 residues. Written as DNA, the CDR3 is TGTGCCAGCAGTGATCCGGGACTAGCGGACAATGAGCAGTTCTTC. Encoded protein: CASSDPGLADNEQFF.

The chain carries TRBV7-9 and TRBJ1-3, with 8 bases matching TRBD1. Per the germline V gene, CDR1 is SEHNR and CDR2 is FQNEAQ (reference sequence). This CDR3 is built from 16 residues. V was pared by 5 bases and J by 4 bases, with 10 bases of the junction left unmatched. The CDR3 sequence: CASSPRQGKSGNTIYF. CDR3 bases: TGTGCCAGCAGCCCCCGACAGGGGAAGTCCGGAAACACCATATATTTT.

V is TRBV10-3 and J is TRBJ1-1, with TRBD1 matching over 7 bases. The J segment lost 3 bases and the V segment lost 6 bases, leaving 7 bases of the junction unmatched. The CDR3 extends over 14 amino acids. Germline assignment: CDR1 ENHRY and CDR2 SYGVKD. The CDR3 spells CAIREGGWDTEAFF. The DNA of the CDR3 is TGTGCCATCAGGGAAGGGGGCTGGGACACTGAAGCTTTCTTT.

This sequence joins TRBV6-1 and TRBJ2-1; D not certain. CDR1 MNHNS and CDR2 SASEGT come from the germline V gene. Between the trimmed V and J ends, which lost 4 bases and 8 bases, there was a span of 9 bases. This CDR3 is built from 12 residues. The DNA of the CDR3 is TGTGCCAGCAGTGGCAGATGGGATGAGCAGTTCTTC. It translates to CASSGRWDEQFF.

The rearrangement links TRBV30 to TRBJ2-7; D is uncertain. V was pared by 2 bases and J by 5 bases, with 1 base between. There are 9 residues in the CDR3. Germline loops: CDR1 GTSNPN, CDR2 SVGIG (reference sequence). The CDR3 region is CAWSHEQYF. Written as DNA, the CDR3 is TGTGCCTGGAGTCACGAGCAGTACTTC.

The V gene is TRBV5-1, the J gene TRBJ2-1; D is unclear. This CDR3 has 14 amino acids. Per germline, CDR1 SGHRS and CDR2 YFSETQ. V gave up 1 base and J gave up 6 bases, with 11 bases separating them. The CDR3, as DNA: TGCGCCAGCAGCTTGATCCTGGGTAGCAATGAGCAGTTCTTC. Translated: CASSLILGSNEQFF. Full variable domain (outside the CDR3, taken from reference TRBV5-1 and TRBJ2-1): KAGVTQTPRYLIKTRGQQVTLSCSPISGHRSVSWYQQTPGQGLQFLFEYFSETQRNKGNFPGRFSGRQFSNSRSEMNVSTLELGDSALYLCASSLILGSNEQFFGPGTRLTVL.

The chain uses TRBV25-1 and TRBJ1-1; 9 bases are shared with TRBD1. The J segment lost 5 bases and the V segment lost 5 bases, leaving 9 bases of the junction unmatched. This CDR3 has 15 residues. Looked up from germline, CDR1 is MGHDK and CDR2 is SYGVNS. The CDR3 nucleotides read TGTGCCAGCAGTCATCCCGGGACAGGGAAAACTGAAGCTTTCTTT. It codes for CASSHPGTGKTEAFF.

The chain employs TRBV5-1 and TRBJ2-7, with TRBD2 matching 7 bases. Germline V CDR1 and CDR2: SGHRS, YFSETQ. The CDR3 totals 13 residues. Trimming removed 4 bases from V and 3 bases from J; junction bases left unmatched: 4. CDR3 sequence reads: CASSPREIYEQYF. CDR3 nucleotides: TGCGCCAGCAGCCCGCGGGAGATCTACGAGCAGTACTTC.

The V and J genes are TRBV5-8 and TRBJ2-4; 8 bases are a match to TRBD2. V dropped 0 bases and J dropped 0; count of bases not matched to a gene: 5. Germline loops: CDR1 SGHTS, CDR2 YDEGEE. The CDR3 has 17 residues. CDR3 sequence (DNA): TGTGCCAGCAGCTTGGTTAGCGGGACAAGAGCCAAAAACATTCAGTACTTC. Protein sequence: CASSLVSGTRAKNIQYF.

This sequence joins TRBV6-1 and TRBJ2-2; the match to TRBD2 covers 10 bases. The CDR3 totals 17 residues. With V trimmed by 1 base and J by 5 bases, 7 bases remained unmatched. The V gene's germline CDR1 is MNHNS and CDR2 SASEGT. The CDR3 is CASSEGSLAGVTGELFF. CDR3 in DNA: TGTGCCAGCAGTGAAGGTTCGCTAGCGGGAGTTACCGGGGAGCTGTTTTTT.

The CDR3 DNA is TGCACCAGCAGCCAAGAGCGCACTGAAGCTTTCTTT. Its translation is CTSSQERTEAFF. The chain employs TRBV1 and TRBJ1-1. TRBV1 corresponds to a pseudogene. CDR3 length: 12 residues.